The next 15 T cell receptor beta chains were all read from a single sample in a study of cytomegalovirus exposure and HLA in healthy donors. The PCR had 60 Vbeta and 13 Jbeta primers. Clones were read by immunoSEQ multiplex PCR, and TCRdb kept only the in-frame ones, dropping some. The data contain some 180,000 clones, around 77% of them seen just once; the ten biggest clones take up roughly 3%. Sequenced sample: PBMCs. These receptor sequences come from a woman aged 30 to 39 in good health and CMV-seronegative.

The chain is built from TRBV5-1 and TRBJ1-1, with TRBD1 as a possible D gene (6 bases). Germline V gene lookup returns CDR1 SGHRS and CDR2 YFSETQ. The V end was cut by 1 base, the J end by 4 bases, with 11 bases between. The CDR3 length is 14 residues. The CDR3 spells CASSLLQGSTEAFF. CDR3 bases: TGCGCCAGCAGCTTGTTACAGGGAAGCACTGAAGCTTTCTTT.

The chain recombines TRBV6-1 with TRBJ2-1, with TRBD1 matching over 10 bases. The CDR3 length is 15 residues. J was trimmed by 4 bases and V by 7 bases; bases with no gene match: 7. Germline V gene lookup returns CDR1 MNHNS and CDR2 SASEGT. CDR3 amino acids: CASTEDRGFYNEQFF. In DNA form, the CDR3 reads TGTGCCAGCACTGAGGACAGGGGGTTTTACAATGAGCAGTTCTTC.

The chain has TRBV27 and TRBJ1-6; D possibly corresponds to TRBD1 (6 bases). Per the germline V gene, CDR1 is MNHEY and CDR2 is SMNVEV (reference sequence). The CDR3 totals 19 residues. The V end lost 8 bases, the J end lost 0 bases, and 23 bases lay between the germline ends. The CDR3 sequence: CASSLAPWTVSSYNSPLHF. The CDR3 DNA is TGTGCCAGCTCCTTAGCCCCCTGGACAGTTAGCTCCTATAATTCACCCCTCCACTTT.

This clone was observed a handful of times. The chain carries TRBV9 and TRBJ2-3, with 7 bases aligning to TRBD1. The CDR3 is 15 amino acids. J was trimmed by 4 bases and V by 3 bases; bases with no gene match: 8. Germline V gene data show CDR1 as SGDLS and CDR2 as YYNGEE. For the CDR3, the DNA is TGTGCCAGCAGCGCAATTCTTCAGGGGGCAGATACGCAGTATTTT. Translation: CASSAILQGADTQYF.

The chain combines TRBV9 with TRBJ2-3; 8 nucleotides agree with TRBD2. The CDR3 extends over 16 amino acids. Trimming cost V 1 base and J 1 base; bases outside gene matches: 5. Germline V gene data show CDR1 as SGDLS and CDR2 as YYNGEE. The CDR3 region is CASSVFAGGGTDTQYF. The CDR3 DNA reads TGTGCCAGCAGCGTATTCGCGGGGGGAGGCACAGATACGCAGTATTTT.

This clone was picked up a small number of times. The junction shows a germline mismatch at one end, possibly a read error. The chain combines TRBV7-9 with TRBJ1-2; the D is unclear. Per the germline V gene, CDR1 is SEHNR and CDR2 is FQNEAQ (reference sequence). CDR3 length: 15 amino acids. CDR3 bases: TGTTCCAGCAGCCCGACGGGTGCGGGGTGGGATGGCTACACCTTC. Translation gives CSSSPTGAGWDGYTF.

This chain joins TRBV6-1 and TRBJ2-1; 7 bases agree with TRBD2. The J segment lost 2 bases and the V segment lost 6 bases, leaving 7 bases of the junction unmatched. CDR3 length: 15 amino acids. Germline V gene sequence: CDR1 MNHNS, CDR2 SASEGT. The CDR3 DNA is TGTGCCAGCAGCGCCCTAGCGGACGCCTACAATGAGCAGTTCTTC. It codes for CASSALADAYNEQFF.

The rearrangement uses TRBV30 and TRBJ2-1, with 12 nucleotides matching TRBD2. Looked up from germline, CDR1 is GTSNPN and CDR2 is SVGIG (reference sequence). Losses at the gene ends were 1 base for V and 8 bases for J; bases not matched to a gene: 9. This CDR3 comprises 16 residues. The CDR3, as DNA: TGTGCCTGGAGTGCGCTAGCGGGAGGGCCTGTGGATGAGCAGTTCTTC. Its translation is CAWSALAGGPVDEQFF. Drawing the rest from reference TRBV30 and TRBJ2-1, the complete variable domain is SQTIHQWPATLVQPVGSPLSLECTVEGTSNPNLYWYRQAAGRGLQLLFYSVGIGQISSEVPQNLSASRPQDRQFILSSKKLLLSDSGFYLCAWSALAGGPVDEQFFGPGTRLTVL.

The chain has TRBV27 and TRBJ2-3; D is unclear. Deletions cut 4 bases from V and 6 bases from J, with 11 bases between. Germline V gene sequence: CDR1 MNHEY, CDR2 SMNVEV (reference sequence). The CDR3 is made up of 13 amino acids. CDR3 region: CASSSLPRDTQYF. In DNA form, the CDR3 reads TGTGCCAGCAGTTCCCTCCCCCGGGATACGCAGTATTTT.

This sequence joins TRBV29-1 and TRBJ1-2; 8 bases match TRBD1. The V gene end was trimmed by 7 bases and the J gene end by 1 base; junction bases not matched to a gene: 5. CDR3 length: 13 residues. From germline, CDR1 is SQVTM and CDR2 ANQGSEA. The chain's CDR3 is CSAAGQGNYGYTF. The CDR3 nucleotides are TGCAGCGCCGCCGGACAGGGTAACTATGGCTACACCTTC.

This chain joins TRBV18 and TRBJ2-4, with D perhaps TRBD1 (5 bases). In germline, CDR1 is KGHSH, CDR2 LQKENI. Trimming removed 1 base from V and 4 bases from J, with 8 bases in between. This CDR3 comprises 14 residues. In DNA, the CDR3 is TGTGCCAGCTCACCACGGGGCCCAAAAAACATTCAGTACTTC. Residues: CASSPRGPKNIQYF.

This chain links TRBV5-6 with TRBJ1-2, with 7 bases fitting TRBD1. The junction had 6 bases not matched to a gene; V was cut back by 2 bases and J by 2 bases. This CDR3 spans 15 amino acids. Germline lookup yields CDR1 SGHDT and CDR2 YYEEEE. CDR3 sequence: CASSFHDRENYGYTF. Written as DNA, the CDR3 is TGTGCCAGCAGCTTTCATGACAGGGAGAACTATGGCTACACCTTC.

The V gene is TRBV19, the J gene TRBJ2-6; no firm D call. The CDR3 is made up of 13 amino acids. From germline, CDR1 is LNHDA and CDR2 SQIVND (reference sequence). V was cut by 9 bases and J by 2 bases, with 8 bases left in between. Written as DNA, the CDR3 is TGTGCCAGCCTTCCCGCTGGGGCCAACGTCCTGACTTTC. Translation: CASLPAGANVLTF.

This chain joins TRBV9 and TRBJ2-1; the match to TRBD2 covers 8 bases. Germline loops: CDR1 SGDLS, CDR2 YYNGEE. The V and J ends lost 3 bases and 9 bases, in that order; junction bases with no gene match: 11. The CDR3 spans 15 residues. CDR3 DNA sequence: TGTGCCAGCAGCGCGTCCGGGACTAGTCAAGGTGAGCAGTTCTTC. This encodes CASSASGTSQGEQFF.

The genes are TRBV5-6 and TRBJ2-5; unclear D gene. V was clipped by 3 bases and J by 2 bases, with 11 bases between them. Germline lookup yields CDR1 SGHDT and CDR2 YYEEEE. The CDR3 extends over 14 amino acids. The CDR3 loop reads CASSYQDVQETQYF. CDR3 nucleotides: TGTGCCAGCAGCTACCAGGATGTTCAAGAGACCCAGTACTTC.